Here is one T cell receptor beta chain with its context. No antigen is known for it. No quality values exist for individual bases; no much larger clone is one base distant. These data originate in a study of PD-L1 blockade in urothelial cancer (dated by TCRdb to 2017 to 2019). Regarding the research as a whole: All patients started therapy in about 2014 and received atezolizumab 1,200 mg intravenously every 3 weeks. TCR sequencing covered pretreatment tumor samples and matched, serially collected peripheral blood taken before and after atezolizumab treatment. About 90% of the 29 patients were identified as males with urothelial cancer of bladder origin, and a prior smoking history was reported by 18 of 29 patients. An exploratory multi-omic analysis was conducted of the somatic, immune and clinical correlates of response to PD-L1 blockade with atezolizumab in urothelial cancer. Blood samples were analyzed at two time points: 3 weeks after treatment start (second dose) and 6 weeks after treatment start. An ECOG performance status of 0 or 1 was recorded for the patients, and 0 to 3 prior chemotherapy regimens had been received by the patients. Blood samples yielded a median of around 140,000 T cells and roughly 83,000 unique TCRs, with median clonality roughly 0.085. Pretreatment blood TCR-seq was available for nearly 30 patients, at least one posttreatment blood collection was obtained for approximately 25 patients, and tumor TCR-seq was available for approximately 25 patients. Durable clinical benefit was defined as progression-free survival longer than 6 months, and TCR features were also tested against progression-free and overall survival. In the same patients who had TCR sequencing, pretreatment tumors also underwent whole exome sequencing and RNA sequencing. Several patients achieved durable clinical benefit and approximately 20 did not.

This specimen's time point label, per the study, means: peripheral blood 6 weeks after treatment start. The cohort comprised 29 patients with locally advanced or metastatic urothelial carcinoma treated at Memorial Sloan Kettering on a trial protocol. Peripheral blood mononuclear cells were collected pretreatment and during treatment, with between 1 and 8 total time points per patient. The Qiagen DNeasy Blood extraction kit was used to purify genomic DNA from total PBMCs and from tumor samples. PBMCs were collected pretreatment and during treatment, and were isolated and stored as previously described. To estimate absolute template abundance from read counts, synthetic TCR analog templates were spiked into each PCR. Using the immunoSEQ assay, TCRbeta CDR3 regions were amplified from genomic DNA with bias-controlled V and J gene primers. Sequencing of rearranged TCRbeta segments was done at approximately 20X coverage. The published analysis was carried out like this. Sequencing errors were corrected by clustering and CDR3s were annotated against IMGT to assign V, D and J genes. Only productive TCRbeta rearrangements were used in downstream analyses, excluding out-of-frame or stop-codon sequences. Clonality was computed as one minus Shannon entropy normalized by the log of the number of unique productive sequences. Clones differing between time points or between blood and tumor were identified using Fisher's exact test with Benjamini-Hochberg correction, with an adjusted p below 0.01 applied as the threshold. The table was pulled from immuneACCESS by TCRdb, which kept in-frame rearrangements only. Such tables lose some clones; where checked, under half of the loss comes from unresolved V genes, and the rest has no known cause. From that table come the V and J calls and clone size; the DNA was used to work out D and trimming. For this sample there are about 36,000 clones; around four fifths appear just once. The top ten clones comprise approximately 10% of the sample.

What the work shows at the level of the full study, not this receptor alone: Small sample size (n ≈ 27) and many exploratory analyses mean the results are intended to be hypothesis-generating. At 3 weeks after the start of treatment, tumor-associated TCR clones in peripheral blood had expanded more in patients with durable benefit (n of about 20, p = 0.022). Improved progression-free and overall survival was found to be associated with pretreatment peripheral blood TCR clonality below the median.

The CDR3 runs 13 residues from the cysteine to the phenylalanine. Just CDR3 DNA is preserved here, 39 bases in frame from base 1. Looking up the germline V gene yields CDR1 SQVTM and CDR2 ANQGSEA. V trim: 7 bases; J trim: 6 bases; unmatched bases: 11. The TCR sequence derives from a man in his forties with urothelial cancer. The sequencing here drew on PBMCs, taken around atezolizumab (anti-PD-L1) treatment. Here the chain combines TRBV29-1 and TRBJ2-7, and 8 bases in between align with TRBD1. The DNA reads TGCAGCGCCGCGCAGGGGGCTGACGGCGAGCAGTACTTC. Its amino acids are CSAAQGADGEQYF.